This is a list of T cell receptor beta chains from one sample in a study of T-cell memory formation after mild COVID-19. TCRdb analysed the 5' RACE reads with MiXCR anew, one entry per CDR3 protein. The sample carries 350,000 to 500,000 distinct CDR3 sequences, 15% to 20% recorded once. Input material: PBMCs or a T cell subset sorted from them (not recorded which). The origin of the receptors is a man aged 18 to 30 who had mild COVID-19 (a few samples of this study predate the infection). Cell type and time point are not known. The CDR3 runs from the conserved cysteine through the conserved F or W. The D gene is left open where the match is weak. A row's size may be missing; if present it is once, few, many or a size class.

length,D,size,J,V,CDR3,DNA
18,TRBD2,-,TRBJ2-5,TRBV4-2,CASSQEGFSGTRSETQYF,TGTGCCAGCAGCCAAGAAGGGTTTTCCGGGACTAGGAGTGAGACCCAGTACTTC
14,-,many,TRBJ2-7,TRBV11-2,CASSLWGPSYEQYF,TGTGCCAGCAGCTTATGGGGGCCCAGCTACGAGCAGTACTTC
13,-,-,TRBJ1-6,TRBV6-2/TRBV6-3,CASSYLEGDSLHF,TGTGCCAGCAGTTATCTCGAGGGTGACTCCCTCCACTTT
15,TRBD1,-,TRBJ1-1,TRBV2,CASVRTGRWDTEAFF,TGTGCCAGCGTAAGGACAGGCCGGTGGGACACTGAAGCTTTCTTT
16,-,few,TRBJ1-2,TRBV28,CASSSYRVSSNYGYTF,TGTGCCAGCAGCTCTTACAGGGTCTCAAGCAACTATGGCTACACCTTC
12,-,few,TRBJ2-1,TRBV5-4,CASFGPPDEQFF,TGTGCCAGCTTTGGACCGCCGGATGAGCAGTTCTTC
12,-,-,TRBJ2-3,TRBV4-1,CASTPTEGTQYF,TGCGCCAGCACCCCGACGGAGGGGACGCAGTATTTT
13,-,few,TRBJ2-1,TRBV7-8,CASSLGREDEQFF,TGTGCCAGCAGCTTAGGCAGGGAGGATGAGCAGTTCTTC
15,-,many,TRBJ2-1,TRBV20-1,CSAREAYRDYNEQFF,TGCAGTGCTAGAGAAGCGTACAGGGACTACAATGAGCAGTTCTTC
16,TRBD1,many,TRBJ1-3,TRBV5-6,CASSPLRTGAGNTIYF,TGTGCCAGCAGCCCGCTGCGGACAGGGGCTGGAAACACCATATATTTT
13,TRBD1,few,TRBJ1-2,TRBV3-1,CASSPDRVRGYTF,TGTGCCAGCAGCCCGGACAGGGTCAGGGGCTACACCTTC
14,-,few,TRBJ2-1,TRBV4-3,CASSQDSRGYEQFF,TGCGCCAGCAGCCAAGATTCCAGGGGCTATGAGCAGTTCTTC
12,TRBD1,few,TRBJ1-2,TRBV6-5,CASRRQGYGYTF,TGTGCCAGCAGGCGACAGGGATATGGCTACACCTTC
15,TRBD1,-,TRBJ1-6,TRBV5-1,CASSPSGQGRSPLHF,TGCGCCAGCAGCCCGTCGGGACAGGGACGTTCACCCCTCCACTTT
16,-,-,TRBJ2-6,TRBV15,CATSRAGVSGANVLTF,TGTGCCACCAGCCGTGCAGGGGTGAGTGGGGCCAACGTCCTGACTTTC
14,-,-,TRBJ2-3,TRBV20-1,CSASRGGRTDTQYF,TGCAGTGCTAGTAGGGGGGGGCGCACAGATACGCAGTATTTT
15,-,-,TRBJ2-1,TRBV12-3/TRBV12-4,CASSLGALGGNEQFF,TGTGCCAGCAGTTTAGGGGCTCTCGGTGGCAATGAGCAGTTCTTC
13,TRBD1,few,TRBJ2-7,TRBV27,CASSGQGGYEQYF,TGTGCCAGCAGCGGACAGGGCGGCTACGAGCAGTACTTC
10,-,many,TRBJ2-1,TRBV20-1,CSARKNEQFF,TGCAGTGCTAGGAAGAATGAGCAGTTCTTC
15,-,-,TRBJ2-3,TRBV2,CASSEIGVFADTQYF,TGTGCCAGCAGTGAAATAGGGGTTTTCGCAGATACGCAGTATTTT
14,TRBD1,-,TRBJ2-5,TRBV6-1,CASSAGTGGATQYF,TGTGCCAGCAGTGCCGGGACAGGGGGCGCCACCCAGTACTTC
15,TRBD1,few,TRBJ1-2,TRBV4-3,CASSQPGQGAEGYTF,TGCGCCAGCAGCCAACCGGGACAGGGGGCGGAAGGCTACACCTTC
16,-,-,TRBJ1-5,TRBV4-3,CASSQDTGGAAQPQHF,TGCGCCAGCAGCCAAGATACGGGGGGCGCGGCTCAGCCCCAGCATTTT
16,-,-,TRBJ2-3,TRBV10-1,CASSASPGGHGDTQYF,TGCGCCAGCAGTGCGTCCCCGGGGGGCCACGGAGATACGCAGTATTTT
12,-,many,TRBJ2-3,TRBV4-3,CASSQETDTQYF,TGCGCCAGCAGCCAAGAGACAGATACGCAGTATTTT
15,-,few,TRBJ2-3,TRBV27,CASSPRSDLGDTQYF,TGTGCCAGCAGTCCCCGAAGCGACCTTGGGGATACGCAGTATTTT
14,TRBD1,-,TRBJ2-7,TRBV30,CAWSVGTGAYEQYF,TGTGCCTGGAGTGTAGGGACAGGGGCTTACGAGCAGTACTTC
13,-,few,TRBJ2-2,TRBV4-3,CASSQRNTGELFF,TGCGCCAGCAGCCAGCGGAACACCGGGGAGCTGTTTTTT
13,-,few,TRBJ2-2,TRBV18,CASSPPTLGELFF,TGTGCCAGCTCACCACCTACCCTTGGGGAGCTGTTTTTT
15,TRBD1,few,TRBJ1-6,TRBV14,CASSPLTGPNSPLHF,TGTGCCAGCAGCCCTTTGACAGGGCCTAATTCACCCCTCCACTTT
14,TRBD2,-,TRBJ2-7,TRBV5-1,CASSSGGPDYEQYF,TGCGCCAGCAGCTCGGGGGGACCGGACTACGAGCAGTACTTC
13,-,-,TRBJ2-3,TRBV2,CASSESPRGMQYF,TGTGCCAGCAGTGAATCTCCCCGGGGGATGCAGTATTTT
13,-,many,TRBJ1-1,TRBV12-3/TRBV12-4,CASSLGGANEAFF,TGTGCCAGCAGTTTAGGAGGGGCCAATGAAGCTTTCTTT
14,TRBD1,-,TRBJ1-1,TRBV20-1,CSASKGAGNTEAFF,TGCAGTGCTAGCAAGGGGGCCGGGAACACTGAAGCTTTCTTT
15,-,-,TRBJ2-5,TRBV20-1,CSANLWRGLGETQYF,TGCAGTGCCAATCTCTGGCGGGGGCTGGGAGAGACCCAGTACTTC
17,-,-,TRBJ1-6,TRBV4-1,CASSQDRRTTVNSPLHF,TGCGCCAGCAGCCAAGATCGACGGACCACGGTCAATTCACCCCTCCACTTT
14,-,-,TRBJ2-3,TRBV7-2,CASSFSRDTDTQYF,TGTGCCAGCAGCTTTTCCAGGGACACAGATACGCAGTATTTT
15,TRBD1,many,TRBJ2-5,TRBV12-3/TRBV12-4,CASSRQGELWKTQYF,TGTGCCAGCAGCCGACAGGGGGAGTTATGGAAGACCCAGTACTTC
14,-,many,TRBJ2-5,TRBV11-2,CASSSYGQQETQYF,TGTGCCAGCAGCTCCTATGGACAGCAAGAGACCCAGTACTTC
15,-,-,TRBJ2-7,TRBV30,CAWTGWQRLSYEQYF,TGTGCCTGGACCGGATGGCAGAGACTCTCCTACGAGCAGTACTTC